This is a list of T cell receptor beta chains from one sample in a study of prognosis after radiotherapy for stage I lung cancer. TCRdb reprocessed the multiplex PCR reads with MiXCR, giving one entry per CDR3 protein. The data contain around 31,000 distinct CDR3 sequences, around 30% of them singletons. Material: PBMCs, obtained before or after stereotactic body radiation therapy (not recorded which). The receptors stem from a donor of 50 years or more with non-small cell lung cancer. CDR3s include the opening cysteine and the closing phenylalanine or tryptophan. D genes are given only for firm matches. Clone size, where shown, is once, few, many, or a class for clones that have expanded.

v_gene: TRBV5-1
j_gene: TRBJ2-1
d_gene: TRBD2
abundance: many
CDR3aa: CASSPPLAGAQFF
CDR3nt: TGCGCCAGCAGCCCGCCCTTAGCGGGTGCGCAGTTCTTC

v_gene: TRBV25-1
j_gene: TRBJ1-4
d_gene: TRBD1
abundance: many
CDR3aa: CASSDPRGTGNYEKLFF
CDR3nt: TGTGCCAGCAGTGATCCCAGGGGGACAGGGAACTACGAAAAACTGTTTTTT

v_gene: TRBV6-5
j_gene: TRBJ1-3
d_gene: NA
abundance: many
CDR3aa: CASSYTSLGSGNTIYF
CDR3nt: TGTGCCAGCAGTTACACGTCCCTAGGCTCTGGAAACACCATATATTTT

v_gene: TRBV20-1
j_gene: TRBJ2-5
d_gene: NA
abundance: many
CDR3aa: CSARDLSAETQYF
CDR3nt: TGCAGTGCTAGAGACCTATCCGCAGAGACCCAGTACTTC

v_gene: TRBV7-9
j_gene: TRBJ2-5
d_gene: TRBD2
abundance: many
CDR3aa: CASSSWRGRETQYF
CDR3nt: TGTGCCAGCAGCAGCTGGCGGGGGAGGGAGACCCAGTACTTC

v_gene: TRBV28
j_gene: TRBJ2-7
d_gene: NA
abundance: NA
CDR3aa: CASSLAGISYEQYF
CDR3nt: TGTGCCAGCAGTTTAGCCGGTATCTCCTACGAGCAGTACTTC

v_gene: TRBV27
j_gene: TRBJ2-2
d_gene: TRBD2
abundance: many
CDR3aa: CASSLREGGQLFF
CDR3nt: TGTGCCAGCAGTTTGCGGGAGGGAGGGCAGCTGTTTTTT

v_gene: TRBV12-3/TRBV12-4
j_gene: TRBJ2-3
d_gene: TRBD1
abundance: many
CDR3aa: CASSFGQGGTDTQYF
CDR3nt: TGTGCCAGCAGTTTTGGACAGGGCGGCACAGATACGCAGTATTTT

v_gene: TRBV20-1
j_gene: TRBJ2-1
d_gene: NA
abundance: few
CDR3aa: CSLLSRAGEQFF
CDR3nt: TGCAGTTTACTCAGCAGGGCGGGTGAGCAGTTCTTC

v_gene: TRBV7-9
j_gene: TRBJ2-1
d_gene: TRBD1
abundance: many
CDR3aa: CASSLVDRGWDEQFF
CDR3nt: TGTGCCAGCAGCTTAGTGGACAGGGGGTGGGATGAGCAGTTCTTC

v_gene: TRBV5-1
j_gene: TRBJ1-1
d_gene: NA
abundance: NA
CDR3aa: CSSSSRGVIGHTEAFF
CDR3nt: TGCTCCAGCAGCTCCAGAGGGGTGATTGGACACACTGAAGCTTTCTTT

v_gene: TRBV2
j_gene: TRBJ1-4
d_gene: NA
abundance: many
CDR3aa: CASSDLGVATNEKLFF
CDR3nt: TGTGCCAGCAGTGATTTAGGGGTGGCGACTAATGAAAAACTGTTTTTT

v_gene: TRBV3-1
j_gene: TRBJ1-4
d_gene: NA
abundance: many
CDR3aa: CASSRDGNEKLFF
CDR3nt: TGTGCCAGCAGTAGGGACGGCAATGAAAAACTGTTTTTT

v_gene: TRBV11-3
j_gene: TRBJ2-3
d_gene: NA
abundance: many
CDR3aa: CASSLAAATDTQYF
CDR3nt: TGTGCCAGCAGCTTAGCGGCCGCCACAGATACGCAGTATTTT

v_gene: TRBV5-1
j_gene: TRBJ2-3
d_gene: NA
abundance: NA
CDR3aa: CASPSGTPMGITDTQYF
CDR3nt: TGTGCCAGCCCCTCCGGGACTCCCATGGGGATCACAGATACGCAGTATTTT

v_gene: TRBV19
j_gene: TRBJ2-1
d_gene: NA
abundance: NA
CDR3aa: CASSIGPLEVNEQFF
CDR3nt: TGTGCCAGTAGTATCGGACCCCTGGAGGTCAATGAGCAGTTCTTC

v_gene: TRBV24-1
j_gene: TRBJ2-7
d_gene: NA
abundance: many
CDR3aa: CATSDTGAGTHYEQYF
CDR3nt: TGTGCCACCAGTGACACCGGGGCAGGGACACACTACGAGCAGTACTTC

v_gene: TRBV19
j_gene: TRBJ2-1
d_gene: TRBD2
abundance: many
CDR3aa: CASRPGTSAYNEQFF
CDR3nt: TGTGCCAGTAGGCCAGGGACTAGCGCCTACAATGAGCAGTTCTTC

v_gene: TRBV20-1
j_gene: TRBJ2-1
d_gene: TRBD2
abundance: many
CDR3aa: CSARDPLAGDNEQFF
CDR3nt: TGCAGTGCTAGAGACCCCCTAGCGGGAGACAATGAGCAGTTCTTC

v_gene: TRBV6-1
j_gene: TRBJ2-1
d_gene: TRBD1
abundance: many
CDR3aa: CASSPDRGVGNEQFF
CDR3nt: TGTGCCAGCAGTCCTGACAGGGGAGTCGGCAATGAGCAGTTCTTC

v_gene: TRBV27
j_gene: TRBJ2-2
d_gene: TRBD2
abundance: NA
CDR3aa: CATRMRGLAGTTNTGELFF
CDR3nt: TGTGCCACCAGAATGCGGGGTCTAGCGGGGACTACGAACACCGGGGAGCTGTTTTTT

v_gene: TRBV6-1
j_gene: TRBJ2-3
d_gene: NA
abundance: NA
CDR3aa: CASSEGSGRTDTQYF
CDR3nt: TGTGCCAGCAGCGAAGGGTCGGGTCGCACAGATACGCAGTATTTT

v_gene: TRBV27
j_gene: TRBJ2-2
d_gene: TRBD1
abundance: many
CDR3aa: CASSLHGTGVNTGELFF
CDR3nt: TGTGCCAGCAGTTTACACGGGACAGGGGTCAACACCGGGGAGCTGTTTTTT

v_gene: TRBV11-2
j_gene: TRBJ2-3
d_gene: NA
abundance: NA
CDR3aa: CTSSLDTDTQYF
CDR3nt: TGTACCAGCAGCTTAGACACAGATACGCAGTATTTT

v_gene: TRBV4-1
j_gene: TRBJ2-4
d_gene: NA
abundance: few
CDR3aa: CASSQEPGTTAKNIQYF
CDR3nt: TGCGCCAGCAGCCAAGAACCAGGGACAACAGCCAAAAACATTCAGTACTTC

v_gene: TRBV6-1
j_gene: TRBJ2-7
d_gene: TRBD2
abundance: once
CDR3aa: CASNDTAGSYEQYF
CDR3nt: TGTGCCAGCAATGATACAGCGGGGAGCTACGAGCAGTACTTC

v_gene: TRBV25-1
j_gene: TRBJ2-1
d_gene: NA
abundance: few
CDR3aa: CASSASGSYNEQFF
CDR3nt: TGTGCCAGCAGTGCGAGCGGCTCCTACAATGAGCAGTTCTTC

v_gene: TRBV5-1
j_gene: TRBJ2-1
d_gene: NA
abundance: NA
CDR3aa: CASTQGIVGHNEQFF
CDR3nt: TGCGCCAGCACCCAGGGAATAGTAGGCCACAATGAGCAGTTCTTC

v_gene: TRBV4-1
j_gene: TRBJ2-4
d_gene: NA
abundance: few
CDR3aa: CASSQIKYGKNIQYF
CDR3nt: TGCGCCAGCAGCCAAATAAAGTATGGGAAAAACATTCAGTACTTC

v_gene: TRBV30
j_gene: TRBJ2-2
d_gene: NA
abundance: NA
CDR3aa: CACPPGFVTGELFF
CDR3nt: TGTGCCTGTCCCCCGGGATTTGTCACCGGGGAGCTGTTTTTT

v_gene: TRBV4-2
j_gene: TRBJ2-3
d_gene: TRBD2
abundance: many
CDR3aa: CASSHEGGGGGTDTQYF
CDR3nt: TGTGCCAGCAGCCATGAGGGAGGCGGGGGGGGCACAGATACGCAGTATTTT

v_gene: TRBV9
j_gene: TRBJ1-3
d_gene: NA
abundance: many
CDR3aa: CASSVALMYPGNTIYF
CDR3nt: TGTGCCAGCAGCGTAGCTTTAATGTACCCTGGAAACACCATATATTTT

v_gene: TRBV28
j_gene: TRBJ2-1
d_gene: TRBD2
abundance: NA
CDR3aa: CASSSLAGEVNEQFF
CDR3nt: TGTGCCAGCAGTTCACTTGCGGGAGAGGTAAATGAGCAGTTCTTC

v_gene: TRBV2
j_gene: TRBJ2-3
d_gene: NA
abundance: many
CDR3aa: CASSLKEGRTSDTQYF
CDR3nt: TGTGCCAGCAGCCTCAAGGAGGGACGGACCTCGGATACGCAGTATTTT

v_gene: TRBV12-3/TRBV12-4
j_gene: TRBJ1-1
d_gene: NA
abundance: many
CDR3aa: CASSFMNTEAFF
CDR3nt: TGTGCCAGCAGTTTTATGAACACTGAAGCTTTCTTT

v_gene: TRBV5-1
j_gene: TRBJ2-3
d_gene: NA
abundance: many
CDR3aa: CASSLMVSTDTQYF
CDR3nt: TGCGCCAGCAGCTTGATGGTGAGCACAGATACGCAGTATTTT

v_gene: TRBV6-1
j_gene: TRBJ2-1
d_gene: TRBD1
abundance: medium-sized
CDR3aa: CASSEDRVSYNEQFF
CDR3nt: TGTGCCAGCAGCGAGGACAGGGTCTCCTACAATGAGCAGTTCTTC

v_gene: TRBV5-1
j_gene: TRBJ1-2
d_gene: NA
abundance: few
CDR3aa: CASSQQGGGYGYTF
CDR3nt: TGCGCCAGCAGCCAACAGGGTGGTGGGTATGGCTACACCTTC

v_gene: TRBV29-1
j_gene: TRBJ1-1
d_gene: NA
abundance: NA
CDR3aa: CSVVRFLEPEAFF
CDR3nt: TGCAGCGTTGTCAGGTTCCTCGAACCTGAAGCTTTCTTT

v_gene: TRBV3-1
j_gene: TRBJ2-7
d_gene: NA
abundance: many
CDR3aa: CASSKASGTRWYEQYF
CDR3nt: TGTGCCAGCAGCAAGGCCTCCGGGACGCGGTGGTACGAGCAGTACTTC

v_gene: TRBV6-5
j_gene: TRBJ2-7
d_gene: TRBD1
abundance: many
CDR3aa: CASSYRRTGSYEQYF
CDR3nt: TGTGCCAGCAGTTACCGCCGGACAGGGTCCTACGAGCAGTACTTC

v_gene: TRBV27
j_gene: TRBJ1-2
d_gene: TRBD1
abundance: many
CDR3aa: CASSLKGASYGYTF
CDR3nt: TGTGCCAGCAGTTTAAAGGGGGCCAGCTATGGCTACACCTTC

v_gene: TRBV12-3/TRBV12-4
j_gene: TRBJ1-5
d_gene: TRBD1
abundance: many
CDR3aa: CASSLLRQGGPWPQHF
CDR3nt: TGTGCCAGCAGTTTATTGCGACAGGGCGGGCCGTGGCCCCAGCATTTT

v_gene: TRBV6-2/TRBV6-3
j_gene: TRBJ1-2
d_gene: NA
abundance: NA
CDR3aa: CASSYFSSRGAFGYTF
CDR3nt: TGTGCCAGCAGTTACTTTTCGAGCAGGGGAGCCTTCGGCTACACCTTC

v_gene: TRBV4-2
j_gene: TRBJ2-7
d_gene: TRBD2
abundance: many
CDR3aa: CASSPVGGGPNFYEQYF
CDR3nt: TGTGCCAGCAGCCCAGTGGGGGGAGGGCCGAATTTTTACGAGCAGTACTTC

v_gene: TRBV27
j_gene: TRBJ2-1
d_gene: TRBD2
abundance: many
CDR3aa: CASSLRRTSGHNEQFF
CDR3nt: TGTGCCAGCAGTTTACGGAGGACTAGCGGACACAATGAGCAGTTCTTC

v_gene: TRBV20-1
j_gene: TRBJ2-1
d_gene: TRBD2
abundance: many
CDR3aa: CSASSLAGVNEQFF
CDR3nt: TGCAGTGCTAGTTCACTAGCGGGAGTAAATGAGCAGTTCTTC

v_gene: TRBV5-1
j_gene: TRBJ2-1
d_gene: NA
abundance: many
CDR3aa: CASSLGSEYNEQFF
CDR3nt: TGCGCCAGCAGCTTGGGGAGCGAGTACAATGAGCAGTTCTTC